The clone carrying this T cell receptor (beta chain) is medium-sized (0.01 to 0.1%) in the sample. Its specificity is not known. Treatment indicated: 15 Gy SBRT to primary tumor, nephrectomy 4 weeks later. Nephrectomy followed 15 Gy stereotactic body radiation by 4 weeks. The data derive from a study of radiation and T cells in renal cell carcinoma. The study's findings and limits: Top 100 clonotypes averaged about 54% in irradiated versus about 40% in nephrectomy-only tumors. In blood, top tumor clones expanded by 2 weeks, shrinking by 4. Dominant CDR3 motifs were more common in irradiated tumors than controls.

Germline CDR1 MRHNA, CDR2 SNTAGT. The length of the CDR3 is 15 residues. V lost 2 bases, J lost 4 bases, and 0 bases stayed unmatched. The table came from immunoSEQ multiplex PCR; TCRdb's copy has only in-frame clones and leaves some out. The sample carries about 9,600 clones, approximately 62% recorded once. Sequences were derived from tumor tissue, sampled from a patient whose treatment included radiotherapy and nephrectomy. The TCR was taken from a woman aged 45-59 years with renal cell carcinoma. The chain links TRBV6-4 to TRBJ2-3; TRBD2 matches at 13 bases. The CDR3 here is CASSDGTSGADTQYF. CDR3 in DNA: TGTGCCAGCAGTGACGGGACTAGCGGGGCAGATACGCAGTATTTT.